Presented here are 26 T cell receptor beta chains from one specimen sequenced in a study of shared clonotypes between healthy human individuals. Some clones are missing from TCRdb's copy, which holds only in-frame ones; the method was immunoSEQ multiplex PCR. The sample holds roughly 2,300,000 clones; around 93% are singletons and the top ten take approximately 0.41%. The specimen sequenced was naive CD4+ T cells from PBMCs. Specified subset: CD45RA+ positively selected. These receptors were collected from a man between 18 and 35 years old in good health. Some clones in this sample may be carry-over from other donors' samples.

The chain couples TRBV6-5 to TRBJ1-2; TRBD1 might be the D (5 bases). V was trimmed by 8 bases and J by 7 bases, leaving 14 bases between them. This CDR3 region has 12 residues. Germline loops: CDR1 MNHEY, CDR2 SVGAGI. The CDR3 DNA sequence: TGTGCCAGCTCGGGGGGGACCCCTGGCTACACCTTC. It yields the protein CASSGGTPGYTF.

This clone was counted once. The genes are TRBV7-3 and TRBJ2-7; TRBD2 aligns across 7 bases. Germline V gene data show CDR1 as SGHTA and CDR2 as FQGTGA. The CDR3 loop spans 15 amino acids. V gave up 0 bases and J gave up 7 bases; unmatched junction bases: 9. DNA of the CDR3: TGTGCCAGCAGCTTAACTATGGCGGGAGTCACAGAGCAGTACTTC. Protein product: CASSLTMAGVTEQYF.

The chain links TRBV4-2 to TRBJ2-7, with 8 bases matching TRBD1. Germline V gene data show CDR1 as LGHNA and CDR2 as YNFKEQ. V was clipped by 1 base and J by 0 bases; unmatched bases: 11. This CDR3 comprises 18 residues. This CDR3 is CASSQASFGQGLSYEQYF. Here the CDR3 DNA reads TGTGCCAGCAGCCAAGCAAGTTTTGGACAGGGACTCTCCTACGAGCAGTACTTC.

The genes are TRBV27 and TRBJ1-1; D gene unclear. The V end was cut by 8 bases, the J end by 4 bases, with 14 bases between. This CDR3 has 13 residues. Germline values: CDR1 MNHEY, CDR2 SMNVEV (reference sequence). CDR3 loop: CASAPRAFTEAFF. The DNA of the CDR3 is TGTGCCAGCGCCCCTCGGGCTTTCACTGAAGCTTTCTTT.

This chain links TRBV9 with TRBJ1-4; 8 bases match TRBD1. This CDR3 is 15 amino acids long. Germline trimming cut 3 bases from V and 6 bases from J; bases unmatched to any gene: 7. The germline gives CDR1 SGDLS, CDR2 YYNGEE. The CDR3 here is CASSAYRGTHEKLFF. The CDR3 bases are TGTGCCAGCAGCGCCTACAGGGGGACTCATGAAAAACTGTTTTTT.

This clone was seen once. This chain uses TRBV2 with TRBJ1-2, with D unresolved. The CDR3 has 14 residues. The ends were cut back, 3 bases at V and 3 bases at J, with 11 bases in the middle. The germline V gene has CDR1 SNHLY and CDR2 FYNNEI. CDR3 DNA sequence: TGTGCCAGCAGTGACAGGCCCAGCCACTATGGCTACACCTTC. Translated: CASSDRPSHYGYTF.

The rearrangement joins TRBV5-1 to TRBJ1-4; TRBD1 is a possible D gene (6 bases). Germline V gives CDR1 SGHRS, CDR2 YFSETQ. The CDR3 extends over 17 amino acids. V gave up 5 bases and J gave up 0 bases, with 17 bases separating them. The CDR3 nucleotides read TGCGCCAGCAGAGGGGGGGGCGTCTTTGCAACTAATGAAAAACTGTTTTTT. Its translation: CASRGGGVFATNEKLFF.

This rearrangement joins TRBV25-1 to TRBJ1-4; D is ambiguous. The germline V gene encodes CDR1 MGHDK and CDR2 SYGVNS. Trimming took off 0 bases at V and 6 bases at J, with 5 bases between the two ends. This CDR3 comprises 13 residues. Here the CDR3 reads CASSEYVDEKLFF. The CDR3 bases are TGTGCCAGCAGTGAATATGTGGATGAAAAACTGTTTTTT.

The genes are TRBV5-1 and TRBJ2-3, with TRBD1 matching 9 bases. The CDR3 runs to 15 residues. Looked up from germline, CDR1 is SGHRS and CDR2 is YFSETQ. Trimming cost V 4 bases and J 2 bases; bases outside gene matches: 5. This chain's CDR3 is CASSPGQGPTDTQYF. For the CDR3, the DNA is TGCGCCAGCAGCCCCGGACAGGGGCCCACAGATACGCAGTATTTT.

The gene calls are TRBV5-1 and TRBJ2-7, with 8 nucleotides matching TRBD1. The germline V gene encodes CDR1 SGHRS and CDR2 YFSETQ. The V gene end was trimmed by 0 bases and the J gene end by 6 bases; junction bases not matched to a gene: 8. This CDR3 is 15 amino acids long. The CDR3 loop reads CASSLDGQGSAEQYF. The CDR3 DNA reads TGCGCCAGCAGCTTGGACGGACAGGGATCGGCCGAGCAGTACTTC.

The rearrangement uses TRBV28 and TRBJ2-7, with TRBD1 identical over 8 bases. The CDR3 has 18 amino acids. V lost 3 bases and J lost 0; bases outside the gene matches: 13. CDR1 MDHEN and CDR2 SYDVKM come from the germline V gene. Here the CDR3 reads CASSFLPLGTGHSYEQYF. The CDR3 region has the DNA TGTGCCAGCAGTTTTTTACCGCTCGGGACAGGTCACTCCTACGAGCAGTACTTC.

In its sample, this clone was seen a few times. This chain joins TRBV29-1 and TRBJ1-2, with D uncertain. The CDR3 loop spans 13 amino acids. Germline CDR1 reads SQVTM; CDR2 reads ANQGSEA. V was pared by 1 base and J by 4 bases, with 10 bases between. This chain's CDR3 is CSVEVSPSYGYTF. For the CDR3, the DNA is TGCAGCGTTGAAGTGTCACCCTCCTATGGCTACACCTTC.

A single count supports this clone. V is TRBV7-2 and J is TRBJ2-6; D not certain. The germline gives CDR1 SGHTA, CDR2 FQGNSA. The V end was cut by 4 bases, the J end by 4 bases, with 5 bases between. The CDR3 totals 13 residues. This CDR3 reads CASSSHGANVLTF. The CDR3 coding sequence is TGTGCCAGCAGCTCCCACGGGGCCAACGTCCTGACTTTC. The entire variable domain, with the rest obtained from reference TRBV7-2 and TRBJ2-6, is as follows: GAGVSQSPSNKVTEKGKDVELRCDPISGHTALYWYRQSLGQGLEFLIYFQGNSAPDKSGLPSDRFSAERTGGSVSTLTIQRTQQEDSAVYLCASSSHGANVLTFGAGSRLTVL.

The chain employs TRBV9 and TRBJ1-1, with 7 bases fitting TRBD1. V shed 3 bases, J shed 4 bases, and the junction held 9 bases outside the gene matches. The CDR3 is 15 amino acids. CDR1 and CDR2 from the germline V gene are SGDLS and YYNGEE. The CDR3 here is CASSGRGTRGTEAFF. CDR3 DNA: TGTGCCAGCAGCGGCAGGGGGACCCGGGGCACTGAAGCTTTCTTT.

The chain recombines TRBV5-4 with TRBJ1-4, with D possibly matching TRBD1 (5 bases). Germline V gene data show CDR1 as SGHNT and CDR2 as YYREEE (reference sequence). V lost 6 bases and J 2 bases, leaving 17 bases between the germline ends. The CDR3 consists of 16 residues. The CDR3 loop reads CASTLGAPGTNEKLFF. CDR3 DNA sequence: TGTGCCAGCACGCTTGGGGCACCTGGGACTAATGAAAAACTGTTTTTT. The full variable domain, with the rest looked up from reference TRBV5-4 and TRBJ1-4, is ETGVTQSPTHLIKTRGQQVTLRCSSQSGHNTVSWYQQALGQGPQFIFQYYREEENGRGNFPPRFSGLQFPNYSSELNVNALELDDSALYLCASTLGAPGTNEKLFFGSGTQLSVL.

This rearrangement joins TRBV2 to TRBJ2-1; 7 bases are a match to TRBD2. V shed 4 bases, J shed 6 bases, and the junction held 3 bases outside the gene matches. Germline V gene lookup returns CDR1 SNHLY and CDR2 FYNNEI. The CDR3 covers 13 residues. The CDR3 is CASSGPSGNEQFF. In DNA form, the CDR3 reads TGTGCCAGCAGTGGGCCTAGCGGCAATGAGCAGTTCTTC.

This clone was seen only a few times. The V call is TRBV18, the J call TRBJ1-2, with 7 bases that match TRBD1. With V trimmed by 3 bases and J by 4 bases, 14 bases remained unmatched. The germline CDR1 and CDR2 sequences are KGHSH and LQKENI. There are 17 residues in the CDR3. The CDR3 sequence: CASSPDGTAQPVYGYTF. DNA for the CDR3: TGTGCCAGCTCACCTGACGGGACAGCGCAACCGGTCTATGGCTACACCTTC.

The J gene is TRBJ2-7, the V gene TRBV5-1; D gene unclear. CDR3 size: 13 residues. In germline, CDR1 is SGHRS, CDR2 YFSETQ. V lost 4 bases and J lost 6, with 14 bases in between. The CDR3 is CASSLNAPGEQYF. CDR3 bases: TGCGCCAGCAGCCTAAATGCTCCGGGCGAGCAGTACTTC.

The chain recombines TRBV18 with TRBJ1-5; D unclear. The CDR3 is 16 amino acids. Trimming took 3 bases from V and 0 from J, leaving 12 bases between them. The germline CDR1 and CDR2 sequences are KGHSH and LQKENI. The CDR3: CASSPRERNSNQPQHF. The DNA for the CDR3 is TGTGCCAGCTCACCTCGAGAGCGAAATAGCAATCAGCCCCAGCATTTT.

Here the CDR3 DNA reads TGTGCCACCAGCCCTCAGAGGGCGAACACCGGGGAGCTGTTTTTT. It encodes CATSPQRANTGELFF. The chain links TRBV15 to TRBJ2-2; perhaps TRBD2 as D (5 bases). Germline values: CDR1 LNHNV, CDR2 YYDKDF (reference sequence). The CDR3 length is 15 residues. V was shortened by 5 bases and J by 0 bases, with 10 bases between the two germline ends.

V usage is TRBV28 and J usage is TRBJ1-1, with 7 positions matching TRBD1. The CDR3 consists of 12 residues. The trim removed 5 bases at V and 9 bases at J, leaving 6 bases unmatched. CDR1 and CDR2 (germline): MDHEN, SYDVKM. CDR3 amino acids: CASSLQGVKAFF. Written as DNA, the CDR3 is TGTGCCAGCAGTCTCCAGGGGGTGAAAGCTTTCTTT.

V usage is TRBV5-1 and J usage is TRBJ2-1; 9 nucleotides agree with TRBD2. Germline V gene lookup returns CDR1 SGHRS and CDR2 YFSETQ. This CDR3 is 16 amino acids long. V gave up 7 bases and J gave up 2 bases; unmatched junction bases: 10. The CDR3 spells CASSPPASGAYNEQFF. The CDR3 DNA follows: TGCGCCAGCTCCCCCCCGGCTAGCGGGGCCTACAATGAGCAGTTCTTC. The full variable domain, rest sourced from reference TRBV5-1 and TRBJ2-1, is KAGVTQTPRYLIKTRGQQVTLSCSPISGHRSVSWYQQTPGQGLQFLFEYFSETQRNKGNFPGRFSGRQFSNSRSEMNVSTLELGDSALYLCASSPPASGAYNEQFFGPGTRLTVL.

The chain links TRBV6-5 to TRBJ2-5, with TRBD2 as a possible D gene (7 bases). V lost 4 bases to trimming and J lost 5 bases, with 11 bases between them. Germline V gene lookup returns CDR1 MNHEY and CDR2 SVGAGI. The CDR3 loop spans 13 amino acids. The CDR3 DNA reads TGTGCCAGCAGTTGGAAGGGGGGGGAGACCCAGTACTTC. It specifies CASSWKGGETQYF.

This clone was recorded only once. The V gene is TRBV19, the J gene TRBJ2-2; D perhaps matches TRBD2 (6 bases). Per the germline V gene, CDR1 is LNHDA and CDR2 is SQIVND (reference sequence). The CDR3 covers 15 residues. V was trimmed by 3 bases and J by 7 bases, leaving 15 bases between them. CDR3 DNA: TGTGCCAGTAGTATCGCGGCACTAGCTGGCGGGGAGCTGTTTTTT. Its protein product is CASSIAALAGGELFF.

As concerns this clone: One end of the junction fails to match germline, which may point to a read error. The chain joins TRBV10-1 to TRBJ2-6; no clear D gene. This CDR3 has 18 amino acids. CDR1 is WNHNN, CDR2 SYGVQD, per germline (reference sequence). CDR3 protein: CASSTKQRSHKSGQRPDF. In DNA, the CDR3 is TGCGCCAGCAGTACCAAACAAAGATCGCACAAGTCGGGCCAACGTCCTGACTTC.

This chain uses TRBV4-1 with TRBJ2-6; a possible D gene is TRBD2 (6 bases). This CDR3 spans 19 amino acids. Looked up from germline, CDR1 is MGHRA and CDR2 is YSYEKL. V was shortened by 2 bases and J by 3 bases, with 20 bases between the two germline ends. CDR3 in amino acids: CASSQQLRRGVLGANVLTF. In DNA, the CDR3 is TGCGCCAGCAGCCAACAGCTTAGGAGGGGCGTACTTGGGGCCAACGTCCTGACTTTC.